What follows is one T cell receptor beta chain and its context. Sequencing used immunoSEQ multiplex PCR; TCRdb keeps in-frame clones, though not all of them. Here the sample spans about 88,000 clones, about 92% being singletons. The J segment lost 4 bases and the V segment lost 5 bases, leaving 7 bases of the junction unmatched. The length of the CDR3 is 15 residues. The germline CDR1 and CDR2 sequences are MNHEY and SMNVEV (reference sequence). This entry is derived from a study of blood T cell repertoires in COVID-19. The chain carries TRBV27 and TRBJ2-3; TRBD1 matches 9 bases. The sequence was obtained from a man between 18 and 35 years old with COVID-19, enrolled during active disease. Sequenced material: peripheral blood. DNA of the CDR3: TGTGCCAGCAGTAAACCGGGACAGGGTGCAGATACGCAGTATTTT. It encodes CASSKPGQGADTQYF.